Below are 15 T cell receptor beta chains sequenced from a single sample in a study of CD8 T cells in ankylosing spondylitis. Their antigen targets remain unknown. TCRdb ran MiXCR on the 5' RACE reads and lists one entry per CDR3 protein. This sample has roughly 440,000 distinct CDR3 sequences; 15% to 20% occur once, and the top ten carry approximately 0.97%. General observations from the study: Ankylosing spondylitis blood appeared to be characterized by a TCR beta motif of several highly homologous variants.

Sequencing was done on a sample of blood, either unsorted or a sorted T cell fraction (not recorded which). The origin of the receptors is a male donor with ankylosing spondylitis.

The V call is TRBV20-1, the J call TRBJ1-1, with D perhaps TRBD1 (6 bases). The CDR3 spans 13 residues. CDR1 DFQATT and CDR2 SNEGSKA come from the germline V gene (reference sequence). The CDR3 spells CSGRGQLNTEAFF. The CDR3, as DNA: TGCAGCGGGAGAGGACAGTTGAACACTGAAGCTTTCTTT.

This clonotype was counted ten times or more. The chain employs TRBV10-3 and TRBJ1-1; D gene unclear. V lost 3 bases and J 2 bases, leaving 10 bases between the germline ends. CDR1 is ENHRY, CDR2 SYGVKD, per germline. The CDR3 totals 14 residues. The CDR3 sequence: CAISDREGNTEAFF. The CDR3 DNA follows: TGTGCCATCAGTGACCGGGAGGGAAACACTGAAGCTTTCTTT.

This clonotype has a count of ten or more. J is TRBJ1-2 and V is TRBV15; 8 bases are a match to TRBD1. Germline CDR1 is LNHNV and CDR2 is YYDKDF (reference sequence). The V gene end was trimmed by 0 bases and the J gene end by 4 bases; junction bases not matched to a gene: 4. The CDR3 runs 15 residues. The CDR3 reads CATSREFQGAYGYTF. CDR3 DNA: TGTGCCACCAGCAGAGAGTTCCAGGGGGCCTATGGCTACACCTTC.

This clonotype was recorded at least ten times. J is TRBJ1-1 and V is TRBV14, with no clear D. Trimming cost V 2 bases and J 0 bases, with 7 bases left between them. Germline values: CDR1 SGHDN, CDR2 FVKESK. The CDR3 covers 14 residues. The CDR3 loop is CASSQPGMNTEAFF. CDR3 DNA: TGTGCCAGCAGCCAACCCGGGATGAACACTGAAGCTTTCTTT. Complete variable domain (other parts from reference TRBV14 and TRBJ1-1): EAGVTQFPSHSVIEKGQTVTLRCDPISGHDNLYWYRRVMGKEIKFLLHFVKESKQDESGMPNNRFLAERTGGTYSTLKVQPAELEDSGVYFCASSQPGMNTEAFFGQGTRLTVV.

This clonotype was detected only a few times. The chain uses TRBV29-1 and TRBJ1-1; possibly TRBD1 for D (5 bases). V was cut by 7 bases and J by 1 base, with 10 bases left in between. Germline loops: CDR1 SQVTM, CDR2 ANQGSEA. This CDR3 is built from 12 residues. For the CDR3, the DNA is TGCAGCGCTCAGCAGGGGAACACTGAAGCTTTCTTT. The encoded protein is CSAQQGNTEAFF.

The V and J genes are TRBV28 and TRBJ1-4; D is unresolved. The CDR3 extends over 14 amino acids. Germline assignment: CDR1 MDHEN and CDR2 SYDVKM. Deletions cut 1 base from V and 2 bases from J, with 5 bases between. The CDR3 sequence: CASSLFRTNEKLFF. The CDR3 nucleotides are TGTGCCAGCAGTTTATTTAGGACTAATGAAAAACTGTTTTTT.

The chain is built from TRBV5-1 and TRBJ2-7; D possibly matches TRBD1 or TRBD2 (5 bases each). V lost 0 bases, J lost 6 bases, and 16 bases lay in between. The CDR3 length is 15 residues. Per germline, CDR1 SGHRS and CDR2 YFSETQ. CDR3 DNA: TGCGCCAGCAGCTTGGTTGACCCGGGACGATCCGAGCAGTACTTC. This translates into CASSLVDPGRSEQYF.

This clonotype has ten or more counts. V and J are TRBV12-3 or TRBV12-4 and TRBJ2-1, with 10 bases identical to TRBD1. Trimming cost V 6 bases and J 6 bases; bases outside gene matches: 11. This CDR3 has 16 amino acids. The CDR3: CASRPWTGGMSNEQFF. CDR3 in DNA: TGTGCCAGCAGGCCTTGGACAGGGGGTATGAGCAATGAGCAGTTCTTC.

This clonotype was counted many times. V gene TRBV7-2 combines with J gene TRBJ1-1, with D possibly being TRBD1 (5 bases). Per germline, CDR1 SGHTA and CDR2 FQGNSA. The ends were cut back, 2 bases at V and 9 bases at J, with 10 bases in the middle. CDR3 length equals 12 residues. The CDR3 DNA reads TGTGCCAGCAGCTTACAGGGTGTAAAAGCTTTCTTT. Residues: CASSLQGVKAFF.

The chain carries TRBV20-1 and TRBJ2-2, with D hard to call. With 6 bases removed from V and 5 bases from J, the gap between germline ends came to 16 bases. The V gene's germline CDR1 is DFQATT and CDR2 SNEGSKA (reference sequence). The CDR3 is made up of 14 amino acids. The CDR3 is CSATRTPRTGELFF. The CDR3 coding sequence is TGCAGTGCCACCAGGACCCCTCGGACCGGGGAGCTGTTTTTT.

J is TRBJ2-3 and V is TRBV7-9; a weak D match, TRBD1 (6 bases). Germline CDR1 and CDR2: SEHNR and FQNEAQ (reference sequence). V lost 3 bases and J lost 2, with 9 bases in between. This CDR3 contains 14 residues. The CDR3 DNA sequence: TGTGCCAGCAGCTTCGACAGGCCCACAGATACGCAGTATTTT. It is translated as CASSFDRPTDTQYF.

The chain joins TRBV28 to TRBJ2-4, with a tentative D call TRBD2 (5 bases). This CDR3 contains 12 residues. V was trimmed by 3 bases and J by 9 bases, leaving 9 bases between them. Germline loops: CDR1 MDHEN, CDR2 SYDVKM. CDR3 nucleotide sequence: TGTGCCAGCAGTTTTTCTGAGGGCATTCAGTACTTC. Residues: CASSFSEGIQYF.

This clonotype showed up just a few times. This chain connects TRBV19 to TRBJ2-5; no reliable D call. Trimming left V 4 bases short and J 1 base short, with 10 bases between. This CDR3 contains 14 residues. Germline CDR1 is LNHDA and CDR2 is SQIVND (reference sequence). DNA of the CDR3: TGTGCCAGTAGTAATGTAGTGTTCCAAGAGACCCAGTACTTC. Its translation is CASSNVVFQETQYF.

The CDR3 DNA sequence: TGTGCCAGCAGCCAAGGACAGTTTCCCACTGCTGAAGCTTTCTTT. Its translation: CASSQGQFPTAEAFF. This sequence joins TRBV3-1 and TRBJ1-1; D is perhaps TRBD1 (5 bases). Germline lookup yields CDR1 LGHDT and CDR2 YNNKEL (reference sequence). The CDR3 sequence is 15 residues long. V lost 1 base, J lost 6 bases, and 15 bases lay in between. The full variable domain, completed using reference TRBV3-1 and TRBJ1-1, is DTAVSQTPKYLVTQMGNDKSIKCEQNLGHDTMYWYKQDSKKFLKIMFSYNNKELIINETVPNRFSPKSPDKAHLNLHINSLELGDSAVYFCASSQGQFPTAEAFFGQGTRLTVV.

This clonotype was counted ten times or more. V is TRBV12-3 or TRBV12-4 and J is TRBJ2-5; the D gene could be TRBD1 or TRBD2 (5 bases each). The CDR3 runs to 13 residues. The V end was cut by 3 bases, the J end by 5 bases, with 10 bases between. CDR3 sequence: CASSFRGRETQYF. The DNA for the CDR3 is TGTGCCAGCAGTTTCCGGGGACGCGAGACCCAGTACTTC.